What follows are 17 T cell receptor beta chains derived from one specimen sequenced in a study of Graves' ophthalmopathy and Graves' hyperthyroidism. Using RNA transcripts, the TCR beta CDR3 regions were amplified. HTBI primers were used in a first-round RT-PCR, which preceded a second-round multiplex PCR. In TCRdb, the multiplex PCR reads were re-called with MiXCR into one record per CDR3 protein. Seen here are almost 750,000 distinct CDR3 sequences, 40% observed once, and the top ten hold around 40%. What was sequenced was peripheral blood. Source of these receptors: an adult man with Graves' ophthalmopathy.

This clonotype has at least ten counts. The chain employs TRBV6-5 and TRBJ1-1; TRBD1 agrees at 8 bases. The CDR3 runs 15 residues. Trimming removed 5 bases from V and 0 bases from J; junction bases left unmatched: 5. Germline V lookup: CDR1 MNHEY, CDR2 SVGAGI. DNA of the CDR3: TGTGCCAGCAGTCGACAGGGGTCCATGAACACTGAAGCTTTCTTT. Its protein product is CASSRQGSMNTEAFF.

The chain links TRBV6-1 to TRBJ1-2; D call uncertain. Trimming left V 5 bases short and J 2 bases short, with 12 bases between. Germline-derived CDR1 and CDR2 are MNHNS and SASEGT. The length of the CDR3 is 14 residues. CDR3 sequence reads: CASSMLATNYGYTF. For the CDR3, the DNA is TGTGCCAGCAGTATGCTAGCGACCAACTATGGCTACACCTTC.

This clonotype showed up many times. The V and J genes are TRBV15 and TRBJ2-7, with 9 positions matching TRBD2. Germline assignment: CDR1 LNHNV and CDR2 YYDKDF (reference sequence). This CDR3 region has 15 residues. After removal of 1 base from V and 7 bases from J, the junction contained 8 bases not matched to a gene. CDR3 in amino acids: CATSRGGTSLGEQYF. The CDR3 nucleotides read TGTGCCACCAGCAGAGGAGGGACTAGCTTGGGGGAGCAGTACTTC. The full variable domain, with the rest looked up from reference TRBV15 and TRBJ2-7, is DAMVIQNPRYQVTQFGKPVTLSCSQTLNHNVMYWYQQKSSQAPKLLFHYYDKDFNNEADTPDNFQSRRPNTSFCFLDIRSPGLGDTAMYLCATSRGGTSLGEQYFGPGTRLTVT.

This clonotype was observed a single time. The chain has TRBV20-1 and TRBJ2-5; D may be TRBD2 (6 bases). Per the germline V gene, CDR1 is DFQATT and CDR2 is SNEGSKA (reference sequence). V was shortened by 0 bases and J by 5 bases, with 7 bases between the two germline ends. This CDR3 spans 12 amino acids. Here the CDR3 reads CSARDGGETQYF. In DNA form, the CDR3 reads TGCAGTGCTAGAGATGGAGGGGAGACCCAGTACTTC.

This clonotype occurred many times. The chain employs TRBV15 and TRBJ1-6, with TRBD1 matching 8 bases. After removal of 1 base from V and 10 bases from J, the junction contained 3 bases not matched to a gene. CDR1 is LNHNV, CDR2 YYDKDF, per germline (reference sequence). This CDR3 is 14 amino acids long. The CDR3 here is CATSRGRGLSPLHF. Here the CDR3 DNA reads TGTGCCACCAGCAGAGGCAGGGGGCTCTCACCCCTCCACTTT.

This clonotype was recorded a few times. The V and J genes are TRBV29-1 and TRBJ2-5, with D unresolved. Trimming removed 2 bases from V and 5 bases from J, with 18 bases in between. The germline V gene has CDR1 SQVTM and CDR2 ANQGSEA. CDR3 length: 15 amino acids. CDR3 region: CSVELSTVGGETQYF. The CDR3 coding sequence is TGCAGCGTTGAATTATCTACAGTTGGTGGGGAGACCCAGTACTTC.

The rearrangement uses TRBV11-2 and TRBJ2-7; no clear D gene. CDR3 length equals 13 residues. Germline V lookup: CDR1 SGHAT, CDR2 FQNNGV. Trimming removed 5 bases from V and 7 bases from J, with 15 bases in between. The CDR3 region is CASSQEPSREQYF. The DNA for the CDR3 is TGTGCCAGCAGCCAAGAACCGTCACGGGAGCAGTACTTC.

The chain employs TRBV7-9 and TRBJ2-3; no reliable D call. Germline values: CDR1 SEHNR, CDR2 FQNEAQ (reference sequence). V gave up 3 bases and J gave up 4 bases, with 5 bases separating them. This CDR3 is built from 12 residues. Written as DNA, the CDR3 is TGTGCCAGCAGCTTTGGACCAGATACGCAGTATTTT. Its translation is CASSFGPDTQYF.

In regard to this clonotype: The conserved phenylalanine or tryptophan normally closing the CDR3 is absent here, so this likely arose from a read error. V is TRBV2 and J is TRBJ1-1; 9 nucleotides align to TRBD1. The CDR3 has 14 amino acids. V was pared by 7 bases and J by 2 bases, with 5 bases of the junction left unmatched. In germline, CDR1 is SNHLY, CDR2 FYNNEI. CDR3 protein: CASKGQGGNTEAFL. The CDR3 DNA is TGTGCCAGCAAGGGACAGGGCGGAAACACTGAAGCTTTCCTT.

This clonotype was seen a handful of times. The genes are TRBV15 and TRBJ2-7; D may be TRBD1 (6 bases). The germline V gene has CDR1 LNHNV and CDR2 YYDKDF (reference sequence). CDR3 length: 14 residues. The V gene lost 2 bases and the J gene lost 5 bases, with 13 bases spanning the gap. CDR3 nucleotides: TGTGCCACCAGCAGAAACCCGAAGGGGGACGAGCAGTACTTC. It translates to CATSRNPKGDEQYF. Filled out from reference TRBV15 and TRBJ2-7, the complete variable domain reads DAMVIQNPRYQVTQFGKPVTLSCSQTLNHNVMYWYQQKSSQAPKLLFHYYDKDFNNEADTPDNFQSRRPNTSFCFLDIRSPGLGDTAMYLCATSRNPKGDEQYFGPGTRLTVT.

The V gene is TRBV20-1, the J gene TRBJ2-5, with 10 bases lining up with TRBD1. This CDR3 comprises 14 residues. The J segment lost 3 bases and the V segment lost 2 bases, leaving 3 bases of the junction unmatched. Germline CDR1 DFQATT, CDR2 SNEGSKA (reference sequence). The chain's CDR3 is CSARRGTGEETQYF. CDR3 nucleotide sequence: TGCAGTGCTAGACGGGGGACAGGGGAAGAGACCCAGTACTTC.

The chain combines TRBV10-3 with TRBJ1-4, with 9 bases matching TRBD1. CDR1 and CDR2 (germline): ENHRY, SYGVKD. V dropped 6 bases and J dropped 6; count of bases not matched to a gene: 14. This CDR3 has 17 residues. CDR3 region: CAIRPGTGSIGDEKLFF. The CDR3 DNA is TGTGCCATCAGACCCGGGACAGGGTCAATCGGGGATGAAAAACTGTTTTTT.

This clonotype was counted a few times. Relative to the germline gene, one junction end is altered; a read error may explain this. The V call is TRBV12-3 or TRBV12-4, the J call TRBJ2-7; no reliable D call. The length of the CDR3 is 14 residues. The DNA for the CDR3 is TGTGCCAGCGGTTTTCAGCGAGCTTTCTACGAGCAGTACTTC. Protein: CASGFQRAFYEQYF.

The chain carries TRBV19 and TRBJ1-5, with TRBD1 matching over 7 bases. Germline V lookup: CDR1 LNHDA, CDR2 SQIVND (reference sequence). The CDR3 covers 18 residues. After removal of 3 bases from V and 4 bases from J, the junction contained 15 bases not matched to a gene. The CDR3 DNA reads TGTGCCAGTAGTATCCGAGACAGGGTTTTAGCAAGAAATCAGCCCCAGCATTTT. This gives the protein CASSIRDRVLARNQPQHF.

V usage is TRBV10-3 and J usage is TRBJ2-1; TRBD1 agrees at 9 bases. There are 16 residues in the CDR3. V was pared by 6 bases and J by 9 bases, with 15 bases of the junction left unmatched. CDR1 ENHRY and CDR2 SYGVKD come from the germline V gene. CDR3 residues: CAISLTPGQGLGEQFF. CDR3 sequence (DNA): TGTGCCATCAGCCTAACCCCGGGACAGGGCTTGGGTGAGCAGTTCTTC.

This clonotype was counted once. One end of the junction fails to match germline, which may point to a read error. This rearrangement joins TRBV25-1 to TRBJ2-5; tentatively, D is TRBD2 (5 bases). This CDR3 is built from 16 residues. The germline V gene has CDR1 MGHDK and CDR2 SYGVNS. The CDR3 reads CASSPRGVGKREIQYF. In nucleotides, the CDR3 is TGTGCCAGCAGTCCTCGGGGAGTGGGAAAGCGTGAGATCCAGTACTTC.

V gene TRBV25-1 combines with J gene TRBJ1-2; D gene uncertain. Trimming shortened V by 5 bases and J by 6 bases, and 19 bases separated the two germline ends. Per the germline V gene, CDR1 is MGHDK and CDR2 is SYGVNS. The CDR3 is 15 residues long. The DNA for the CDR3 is TGTGCCAGCAGTTACAACCTCTTAACGGGCCATGGCTACACCTTC. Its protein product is CASSYNLLTGHGYTF.